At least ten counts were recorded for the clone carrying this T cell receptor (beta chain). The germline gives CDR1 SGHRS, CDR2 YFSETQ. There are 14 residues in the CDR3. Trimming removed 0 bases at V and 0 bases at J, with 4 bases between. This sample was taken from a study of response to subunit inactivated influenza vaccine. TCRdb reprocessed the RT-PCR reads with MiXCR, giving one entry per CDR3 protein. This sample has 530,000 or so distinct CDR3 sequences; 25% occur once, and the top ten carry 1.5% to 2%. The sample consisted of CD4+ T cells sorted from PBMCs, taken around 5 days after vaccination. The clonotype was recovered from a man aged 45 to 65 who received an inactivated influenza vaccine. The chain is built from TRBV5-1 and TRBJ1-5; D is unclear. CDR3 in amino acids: CASSLGNSNQPQHF. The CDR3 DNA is TGCGCCAGCAGCTTGGGAAATAGCAATCAGCCCCAGCATTTT.